These 8 T cell receptor beta chains were all obtained from the same sample, sequenced in a study of T cell responses to AZD1222 COVID-19 vaccine. Measured with immunoSEQ multiplex PCR; TCRdb has only the in-frame clones, and not every one. There are approximately 130,000 clones in the sample; 75% to 95% occur only once, and roughly 7% lies in the top ten. The starting material was peripheral blood, obtained on day 0 of AZD1222 vaccination. The receptors come from an adult in good health.

The chain is built from TRBV11-2 and TRBJ1-5; D is ambiguous. Trimming stripped 1 base from V and 2 bases from J, with 9 bases between. The CDR3 length is 15 residues. The germline gives CDR1 SGHAT, CDR2 FQNNGV. CDR3 nucleotide sequence: TGTGCCAGCAGCTTAGGCCCGGAGGGCAATCAGCCCCAGCATTTT. Translating it yields CASSLGPEGNQPQHF.

This clone was seen many times. The chain has TRBV4-1 and TRBJ1-6, with 7 bases matching TRBD1. This CDR3 has 16 residues. The germline V gene encodes CDR1 MGHRA and CDR2 YSYEKL. J gave up 7 bases and V 4 bases, and 10 bases lay outside the gene matches. As DNA, the CDR3 is TGCGCCAGCAGCCCTGATCCGGGACAGTTAAATTCACCCCTCCACTTT. It specifies CASSPDPGQLNSPLHF.

V gene TRBV18 combines with J gene TRBJ1-1; D remains ambiguous. The CDR3 loop spans 15 amino acids. Trimming shortened V by 3 bases and J by 5 bases, and 16 bases separated the two germline ends. Germline V gene data show CDR1 as KGHSH and CDR2 as LQKENI. DNA for the CDR3: TGTGCCAGCTCACCTCCTATTGGGCCAGGAACTGAAGCTTTCTTT. Protein: CASSPPIGPGTEAFF.

This sequence joins TRBV2 and TRBJ1-2, with TRBD1 identical over 10 bases. CDR1 is SNHLY and CDR2 is FYNNEI in the germline V gene. J was trimmed by 4 bases and V by 4 bases; bases with no gene match: 3. The CDR3 spans 14 residues. This CDR3 reads CASSAGQGFYGYTF. The CDR3 nucleotides read TGTGCCAGCAGTGCGGGACAGGGGTTCTATGGCTACACCTTC.

The rearrangement links TRBV7-8 to TRBJ2-7, with TRBD2 as a possible D gene (6 bases). Trimming cost V 4 bases and J 3 bases, with 22 bases left between them. The CDR3 is 17 residues long. Germline V gene sequence: CDR1 SGHVS, CDR2 FQNEAQ. The CDR3 nucleotides read TGTGCCAGCAGCTCCTTAGTGATTAGCGGAGCATACTACGAGCAGTACTTC. This sequence encodes CASSSLVISGAYYEQYF.

The V gene is TRBV11-3, the J gene TRBJ2-1, with 7 bases that match TRBD1. Germline V gene sequence: CDR1 SGHNT, CDR2 YENEEA. V lost 5 bases to trimming and J lost 10 bases; unmatched junction nucleotides: 8. The CDR3 is 13 amino acids. CDR3 sequence: CASSLTGVGEQFF. Here the CDR3 DNA reads TGTGCCAGCAGCCTCACAGGGGTTGGCGAGCAGTTCTTC.

V usage is TRBV3-1 (or the pseudogene TRBV3-2) and J usage is TRBJ2-3; a possible D gene is TRBD2 (5 bases). Trimming removed 4 bases from V and 0 bases from J, with 14 bases in between. The germline V gene has CDR1 LGHDT and CDR2 YNNKEL (reference sequence). The length of the CDR3 is 16 residues. The CDR3, as DNA: TGTGCCAGCAGCCCACAAGCGGTCTTCAGCACAGATACGCAGTATTTT. This gives the protein CASSPQAVFSTDTQYF.

This chain links TRBV15 with TRBJ2-1, with D maybe TRBD1 (7 bases). Trimming shortened V by 3 bases and J by 1 base, and 13 bases separated the two germline ends. The CDR3 length is 16 residues. The V gene's germline CDR1 is LNHNV and CDR2 YYDKDF (reference sequence). The CDR3 nucleotides read TGTGCCACCAGCAGCACCCAGGGGGGATCCTACAATGAGCAGTTCTTC. Protein product: CATSSTQGGSYNEQFF.